The clone carrying this TCR beta chain turned up a few times. This record belongs to a study of CD8+CD57+ T cells in acquired aplastic anemia. Patients who underwent sequencing had shown CD8+CD57+ cell expansion by flow cytometry. Profiles of TCR beta VDJ and CDR3 were generated from a genomic DNA template. TCRdb independently ran MiXCR on the reads; one entry per CDR3 protein. Among approximately 80,000 distinct CDR3 sequences listed, 60% to 75% were seen once. The sequencing input was sorted CD4+, CD8+, or CD8+CD57+ T cells (not recorded which) from PBMCs. This TCR derives from a human donor with aplastic anemia.

The CDR3 nucleotides read TGTGCCAGCAGCTTAACGGGGGGGGCGAGGGCTGAAGCTTTCTTT. As protein: CASSLTGGARAEAFF. The chain recombines TRBV7-3 with TRBJ1-1; the D gene is possibly TRBD1 (6 bases). Deletions cut 0 bases from V and 6 bases from J, with 14 bases between. Germline values: CDR1 SGHTA, CDR2 FQGTGA. The CDR3 extends over 15 amino acids. Combining the CDR3 with reference TRBV7-3 and TRBJ1-1 gives the whole variable domain GAGVSQTPSNKVTEKGKYVELRCDPISGHTALYWYRQSLGQGPEFLIYFQGTGAADDSGLPNDRFFAVRPEGSVSTLKIQRTERGDSAVYLCASSLTGGARAEAFFGQGTRLTVV.